The 9 T cell receptor beta chains listed next were all sequenced from one sample in a study of T-cell memory formation after mild COVID-19 (dated by TCRdb to the early 2020s). Libraries were built with 5' RACE. The listed sequencing device is Illumina NovaSeq 6000. In-frame beta chains were kept once TCRdb had trimmed the public reads at Q25 with fastp and called clones with MiXCR. Records with the same CDR3 protein are collapsed into one entry carrying the most frequent genes and DNA. For this sample there are 450,000 or so distinct CDR3 sequences; approximately 23% appear just once. The ten largest make up around 13% of the sample. The material sequenced was PBMCs or a T cell subset sorted from them (not recorded which). These receptors originate from an adult woman who had mild COVID-19 (a few samples of this study predate the infection). The sample titles of this study are shuffled in the database, so cell type and time point are left out; the donor was told from shared clones.

This chain uses TRBV7-9 with TRBJ2-2, with D maybe TRBD2 (5 bases). This CDR3 spans 15 amino acids. The ends were cut back, 5 bases at V and 6 bases at J, with 16 bases in the middle. CDR1 and CDR2 from the germline V gene are SEHNR and FQNEAQ (reference sequence). As DNA, the CDR3 is TGTGCCAGCAGCCTGCCCCGGACTCTACCCGGGGAGCTGTTTTTT. Protein: CASSLPRTLPGELFF.

The J gene is TRBJ1-2, the V gene TRBV15; 7 nucleotides line up with TRBD1. CDR3 length: 16 residues. Trimming at V came to 4 bases and at J to 2 bases, leaving 10 bases not matched to a gene. CDR1 and CDR2 from the germline V gene are LNHNV and YYDKDF (reference sequence). The CDR3 DNA reads as TGTGCCACCAGCACGAGAGGCGGGACAGTGAACTATGGCTACACCTTC. It yields the protein CATSTRGGTVNYGYTF.

V usage is TRBV6-5 and J usage is TRBJ1-2; 9 nucleotides align to TRBD1. Germline V CDR1 and CDR2: MNHEY, SVGAGI. V lost 5 bases and J lost 8; bases outside the gene matches: 6. This CDR3 is built from 13 residues. CDR3 in amino acids: CASSLQGAGGYTF. In nucleotides, the CDR3 is TGTGCCAGCAGTCTACAGGGGGCCGGGGGCTACACCTTC.

V gene TRBV4-2 combines with J gene TRBJ2-2, with 7 bases lining up with TRBD2. V was clipped by 5 bases and J by 7 bases; unmatched bases: 13. Germline loops: CDR1 LGHNA, CDR2 YNFKEQ. The CDR3 spans 16 residues. CDR3 in DNA: TGTGCCAGCAGCTCCTTACCGGGAGGAGTCGGCGGGGAGCTGTTTTTT. Protein product: CASSSLPGGVGGELFF.

This clonotype was observed a few times. The V call is TRBV6-5, the J call TRBJ1-1; the D gene is possibly TRBD1 (6 bases). Germline-derived CDR1 and CDR2 are MNHEY and SVGAGI. The V end lost 4 bases, the J end lost 5 bases, and 11 bases lay between the germline ends. The CDR3 spans 13 residues. The CDR3 spells CASSLQGLTEAFF. The DNA for the CDR3 is TGTGCCAGCAGTTTACAGGGTTTAACTGAAGCTTTCTTT.

This clonotype was counted only a few times. V and J are TRBV20-1 and TRBJ2-5; the D is unclear. V was clipped by 3 bases and J by 5 bases, with 10 bases between them. The CDR3 is made up of 12 amino acids. In germline, CDR1 is DFQATT, CDR2 SNEGSKA (reference sequence). The CDR3 coding sequence is TGCAGTGCTAGTCCCGCCCAGGAGACCCAGTACTTC. The encoded protein is CSASPAQETQYF.

The chain joins TRBV13 to TRBJ1-2; 7 positions match TRBD1. This CDR3 is built from 15 residues. V gave up 2 bases and J gave up 5 bases; unmatched junction bases: 8. CDR1 is PRHDT and CDR2 is FYEKMQ in the germline V gene (reference sequence). The CDR3: CASSLTGQVTYGYTF. The CDR3 DNA follows: TGTGCCAGCAGCTTAACCGGACAGGTTACATATGGCTACACCTTC.

The chain's CDR3 is CSGMGRTGELFF. The DNA for the CDR3 is TGCAGCGGCATGGGGAGAACCGGGGAGCTGTTTTTT. The chain employs TRBV20-1 and TRBJ2-2, with D perhaps TRBD2 (5 bases). This CDR3 has 12 residues. Germline V gene sequence: CDR1 DFQATT, CDR2 SNEGSKA (reference sequence).

The gene calls are TRBV24-1 and TRBJ2-2, with D possibly TRBD1 on 6 matching bases. Germline V gives CDR1 KGHDR, CDR2 SFDVKD. Trimming stripped 0 bases from V and 6 bases from J, with 13 bases between. The CDR3 is 16 residues long. The DNA for the CDR3 is TGTGCCACCAGTGATTTGGGATCGGACAGACCCGGGGAGCTGTTTTTT. It encodes CATSDLGSDRPGELFF.